These 18 T cell receptor beta chains came from one sample sequenced in a study of blood T cell repertoires in COVID-19. TCRdb's table, derived via immunoSEQ multiplex PCR, lists solely in-frame clones and lacks some. The sample includes some 110,000 clones, around four fifths of them seen just once. The sequenced material came from peripheral blood. The source of these receptors is a man aged 55 to 69 with acute or convalescent COVID-19.

V usage is TRBV15 and J usage is TRBJ1-4; no clear D. CDR1 LNHNV and CDR2 YYDKDF come from the germline V gene (reference sequence). This CDR3 is built from 14 residues. Trimming took 0 bases from V and 8 from J, leaving 10 bases between them. CDR3 sequence (DNA): TGTGCCACCAGCAGAGAACAGAGAGGGGAAAAACTGTTTTTT. Protein sequence: CATSREQRGEKLFF.

The V call is TRBV30, the J call TRBJ1-6, with D perhaps TRBD1 (6 bases). The V end lost 4 bases, the J end lost 0 bases, and 22 bases lay between the germline ends. The CDR3 runs to 19 residues. Germline assignment: CDR1 GTSNPN and CDR2 SVGIG (reference sequence). CDR3: CAWKTPGVRGSSYNSPLHF. The DNA for the CDR3 is TGTGCCTGGAAAACCCCAGGGGTTCGGGGTAGCTCCTATAATTCACCCCTCCACTTT.

J is TRBJ2-2 and V is TRBV5-6; tentative D call: TRBD1 (6 bases). Trimming cost V 1 base and J 8 bases, with 21 bases left between them. The CDR3 runs to 17 residues. CDR1 and CDR2 (germline): SGHDT, YYEEEE. The CDR3 sequence is CASSLPWTDVLPGELFF. The CDR3 nucleotides are TGTGCCAGCAGCTTGCCATGGACAGACGTCTTACCGGGGGAGCTGTTTTTT.

The V and J genes are TRBV25-1 and TRBJ2-7, with a tentative D call TRBD2 (6 bases). V lost 3 bases and J 3 bases, leaving 18 bases between the germline ends. CDR3 length: 16 amino acids. Looked up from germline, CDR1 is MGHDK and CDR2 is SYGVNS. In DNA form, the CDR3 reads TGTGCCAGCAGTGACCTCCCGCCGGGACTGGACTACGAGCAGTACTTC. This gives the protein CASSDLPPGLDYEQYF.

This chain joins TRBV6-5 and TRBJ1-1; D uncertain. The CDR3 loop spans 15 amino acids. The germline V and J ends were trimmed by 0 bases and 6 bases, with 14 bases remaining between them. CDR1 is MNHEY and CDR2 is SVGAGI in the germline V gene. DNA of the CDR3: TGTGCCAGCAGTTACTCCTTACACCGGAGCGCTGAAGCTTTCTTT. The encoded protein is CASSYSLHRSAEAFF.

V gene TRBV29-1 combines with J gene TRBJ2-5; 8 positions agree with TRBD1. The CDR3 length is 14 residues. J lost 5 bases, V lost 7 bases, and 12 bases had no gene match. CDR1 and CDR2 from the germline V gene are SQVTM and ANQGSEA. This CDR3 reads CSGSGGQGWETQYF. The CDR3 DNA is TGCAGCGGGTCCGGCGGACAGGGATGGGAGACCCAGTACTTC.

This chain connects TRBV2 to TRBJ1-1, with TRBD1 as a possible D gene (6 bases). V shed 3 bases and J shed 4 bases, with 12 bases lying between them. CDR1 is SNHLY, CDR2 FYNNEI, per germline. The CDR3 spans 14 residues. The CDR3 DNA reads as TGTGCCAGCAGTGAGGATCAGGGGTTCACTGAAGCTTTCTTT. This translates into CASSEDQGFTEAFF.

The rearrangement joins TRBV7-9 to TRBJ1-2, with 7 nucleotides matching TRBD1. CDR3 size: 15 residues. The germline gives CDR1 SEHNR, CDR2 FQNEAQ (reference sequence). The V and J ends lost 4 bases and 4 bases, in that order; junction bases with no gene match: 9. CDR3 bases: TGTGCCAGCAGCTGGGTACAGGGGCCGGCCTATGGCTACACCTTC. It translates to CASSWVQGPAYGYTF.

The chain uses TRBV5-1 and TRBJ2-1; 11 bases align to TRBD2. With V trimmed by 0 bases and J by 4 bases, 9 bases remained unmatched. Germline V gives CDR1 SGHRS, CDR2 YFSETQ. This CDR3 is built from 18 residues. This chain's CDR3 is CASSLGSGGATGYNEQFF. The CDR3 nucleotides read TGCGCCAGCAGCTTGGGTAGCGGGGGGGCAACTGGATACAATGAGCAGTTCTTC.

This sequence joins TRBV19 and TRBJ2-3; 9 bases are shared with TRBD1. The CDR3 extends over 16 amino acids. Per the germline V gene, CDR1 is LNHDA and CDR2 is SQIVND (reference sequence). After removal of 3 bases from V and 0 bases from J, the junction contained 4 bases not matched to a gene. The DNA for the CDR3 is TGTGCCAGTAGTATCGGGACAGGGTCTAGCACAGATACGCAGTATTTT. It specifies CASSIGTGSSTDTQYF.

This clone is a singleton in its sample. The V call is TRBV11-2, the J call TRBJ2-1; D gene ambiguous. Germline V gene sequence: CDR1 SGHAT, CDR2 FQNNGV. V was shortened by 5 bases and J by 3 bases, with 8 bases between the two germline ends. The CDR3 is made up of 13 amino acids. The CDR3 region has the DNA TGTGCCAGCAGCGAGACATACTACAATGAGCAGTTCTTC. Protein product: CASSETYYNEQFF.

The chain uses TRBV5-5 and TRBJ2-1; 8 bases are shared with TRBD1. The CDR3 covers 16 residues. Germline CDR1 SGHKS, CDR2 YYEKEE (reference sequence). V dropped 4 bases and J dropped 4; count of bases not matched to a gene: 10. The CDR3 here is CASSQTGQAIYNEQFF. The CDR3 nucleotides read TGTGCCAGCAGCCAAACGGGACAGGCGATATACAATGAGCAGTTCTTC.

The CDR3 sequence: CASSLDRGWGQPQHF. CDR3 nucleotides: TGTGCCAGCAGCTTGGACAGGGGCTGGGGTCAGCCCCAGCATTTT. The gene calls are TRBV5-4 and TRBJ1-5, with 7 nucleotides matching TRBD1. This CDR3 is 15 amino acids long. The junction had 6 bases not matched to a gene; V was cut back by 0 bases and J by 6 bases. The germline CDR1 and CDR2 sequences are SGHNT and YYREEE (reference sequence).

The rearrangement uses TRBV18 and TRBJ1-1, with 7 bases aligning to TRBD1. J lost 0 bases, V lost 4 bases, and 2 bases had no gene match. The CDR3 covers 14 residues. The V gene's germline CDR1 is KGHSH and CDR2 LQKENI. The CDR3 DNA follows: TGTGCCAGCTCACGGGGACAGATGAACACTGAAGCTTTCTTT. It specifies CASSRGQMNTEAFF.

The V and J genes are TRBV7-8 and TRBJ2-7; D not certain. From germline, CDR1 is SGHVS and CDR2 FQNEAQ. CDR3 length equals 15 residues. V dropped 4 bases and J dropped 0 bases, with 13 bases sitting between them. Here the CDR3 DNA reads TGTGCCAGCAGCTCCCTCAGCGTTAGCTCCTACGAGCAGTACTTC. The encoded protein is CASSSLSVSSYEQYF.

The chain combines TRBV7-2 with TRBJ1-1; D is unclear. The V gene lost 1 base and the J gene lost 4 bases, with 13 bases spanning the gap. The CDR3 is 15 amino acids. Germline lookup yields CDR1 SGHTA and CDR2 FQGNSA. The CDR3, as DNA: TGTGCCAGCAGCTTAGAGCGGGGTCCCAGCACTGAAGCTTTCTTT. Translated: CASSLERGPSTEAFF.

This clone was recorded only once. This CDR3 reads CAWSKGETSGSTGELFF. The CDR3 bases are TGTGCCTGGAGTAAGGGCGAGACTAGCGGGTCGACCGGGGAGCTGTTTTTT. This chain links TRBV30 with TRBJ2-2; 10 nucleotides line up with TRBD2. After removal of 2 bases from V and 5 bases from J, the junction contained 11 bases not matched to a gene. There are 17 residues in the CDR3. CDR1 is GTSNPN and CDR2 is SVGIG in the germline V gene (reference sequence). The complete variable domain, with remaining parts taken from reference TRBV30 and TRBJ2-2, reads SQTIHQWPATLVQPVGSPLSLECTVEGTSNPNLYWYRQAAGRGLQLLFYSVGIGQISSEVPQNLSASRPQDRQFILSSKKLLLSDSGFYLCAWSKGETSGSTGELFFGEGSRLTVL.

The chain uses TRBV19 and TRBJ1-2, with D unresolved. V lost 3 bases and J lost 4, with 6 bases in between. Looked up from germline, CDR1 is LNHDA and CDR2 is SQIVND (reference sequence). The CDR3 is 12 amino acids. CDR3 sequence (DNA): TGTGCCAGTAGTATCCCCAGCTATGGCTACACCTTC. Encoded protein: CASSIPSYGYTF.